This T cell receptor beta chain was identified during a study of T cells in Graves' hyperthyroidism and ophthalmopathy. As for the study in general: Peripheral blood was drawn at first diagnosis, prior to all treatment.

V shed 7 bases and J shed 4 bases, with 17 bases lying between them. Per the germline V gene, CDR1 is SGHTA and CDR2 is FQGNSA. The CDR3 length is 15 residues. Authors of the study amplified TCR beta CDR3 regions from RNA transcripts. HTBI primers were used for first-round RT-PCR of the TCR CDR3. Via MiXCR, TCRdb re-called the multiplex PCR reads, giving one row per CDR3 protein. Of hundreds of thousands of distinct CDR3 sequences listed, 14% were seen once; the top ten hold about 9.4%. This clonotype appeared many times. The chain joins TRBV7-2 to TRBJ2-1; D gene uncertain. The TCR was taken from a woman between 18 and 29 years old with Graves' hyperthyroidism. The material sequenced was blood. Written as DNA, the CDR3 is TGTGCCAGCACCCCCTTGACCCTTAAGTACAATGAGCAGTTCTTC. This codes for CASTPLTLKYNEQFF.